This T cell receptor beta chain comes out of a study of shared clonotypes between healthy human individuals. The CDR3 is made up of 14 amino acids. Using immunoSEQ multiplex PCR, the repertoire was profiled, and TCRdb retains in-frame clones only, with some absent. The table includes approximately 510,000 clones, 79% detected once. This chain connects TRBV21-1 to TRBJ1-2; the tabulated D call, TRBD1, remains unverified against the DNA. TRBV21-1 represents a pseudogene. This clonotype originated in a woman in her thirties or forties in good health. Some clones in this sample may be carry-over from other donors' samples. Sequencing was done on a sample of PBMCs. CDR3 sequence (DNA): TGTGCCAGCAGTACGGACAGGGAAAACTATGGCTACACCTTC. Amino acid sequence: CASSTDRENYGYTF.